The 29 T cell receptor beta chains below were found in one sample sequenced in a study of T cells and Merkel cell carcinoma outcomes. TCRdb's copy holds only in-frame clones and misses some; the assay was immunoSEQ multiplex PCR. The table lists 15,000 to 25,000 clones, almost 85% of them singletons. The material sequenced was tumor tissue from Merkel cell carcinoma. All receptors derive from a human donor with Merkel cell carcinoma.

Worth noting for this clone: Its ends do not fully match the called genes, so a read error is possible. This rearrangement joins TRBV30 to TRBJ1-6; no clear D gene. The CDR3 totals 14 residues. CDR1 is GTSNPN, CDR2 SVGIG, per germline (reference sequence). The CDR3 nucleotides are TGTGCCTGGAGTGGGGTAATTGAGCTTTCATCCCTCCACTTT. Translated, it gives CAWSGVIELSSLHF.

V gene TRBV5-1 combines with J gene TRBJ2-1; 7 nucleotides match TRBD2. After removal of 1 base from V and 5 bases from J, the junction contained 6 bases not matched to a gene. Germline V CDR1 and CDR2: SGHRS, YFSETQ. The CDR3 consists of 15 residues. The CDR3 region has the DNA TGCGCCAGCAGCTTGTTAAGGGAGGGCGACAATGAGCAGTTCTTC. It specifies CASSLLREGDNEQFF.

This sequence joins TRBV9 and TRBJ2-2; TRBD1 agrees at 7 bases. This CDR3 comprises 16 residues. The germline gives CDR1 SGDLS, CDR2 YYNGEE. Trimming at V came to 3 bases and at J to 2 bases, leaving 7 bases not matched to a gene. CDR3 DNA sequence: TGTGCCAGCAGCGCCCAGGGGGTCGTCAACACCGGGGAGCTGTTTTTT. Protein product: CASSAQGVVNTGELFF.

The chain's CDR3 is CASSFSSLGTDTQYF. The CDR3 nucleotides are TGTGCCAGCAGTTTTTCATCCTTAGGAACAGATACGCAGTATTTT. The chain carries TRBV28 and TRBJ2-3; D not resolved. The CDR3 covers 15 residues. With 3 bases removed from V and 3 bases from J, the gap between germline ends came to 13 bases. CDR1 and CDR2 (germline): MDHEN, SYDVKM.

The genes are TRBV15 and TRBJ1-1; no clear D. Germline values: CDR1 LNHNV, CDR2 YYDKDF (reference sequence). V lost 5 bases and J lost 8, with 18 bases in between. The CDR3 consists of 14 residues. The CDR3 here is CATSGKIQPPEAFF. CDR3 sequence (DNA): TGTGCCACCAGCGGCAAGATCCAGCCGCCGGAAGCTTTCTTT.

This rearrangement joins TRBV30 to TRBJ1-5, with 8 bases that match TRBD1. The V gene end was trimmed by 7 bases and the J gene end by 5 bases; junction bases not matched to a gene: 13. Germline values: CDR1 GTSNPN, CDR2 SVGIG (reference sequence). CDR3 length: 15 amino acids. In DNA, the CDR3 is TGTGCCTCCGCGCCCGGGACAGGTTCTGATCAGCCCCAGCATTTT. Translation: CASAPGTGSDQPQHF.

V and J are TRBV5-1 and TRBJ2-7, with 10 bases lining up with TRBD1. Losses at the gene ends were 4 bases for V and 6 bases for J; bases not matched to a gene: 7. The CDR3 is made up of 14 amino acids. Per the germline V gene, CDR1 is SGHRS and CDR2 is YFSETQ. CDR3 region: CASSSTGTGAEQYF. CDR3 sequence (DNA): TGCGCCAGCAGCAGTACCGGGACAGGGGCCGAGCAGTACTTC. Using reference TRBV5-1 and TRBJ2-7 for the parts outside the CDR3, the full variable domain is KAGVTQTPRYLIKTRGQQVTLSCSPISGHRSVSWYQQTPGQGLQFLFEYFSETQRNKGNFPGRFSGRQFSNSRSEMNVSTLELGDSALYLCASSSTGTGAEQYFGPGTRLTVT.

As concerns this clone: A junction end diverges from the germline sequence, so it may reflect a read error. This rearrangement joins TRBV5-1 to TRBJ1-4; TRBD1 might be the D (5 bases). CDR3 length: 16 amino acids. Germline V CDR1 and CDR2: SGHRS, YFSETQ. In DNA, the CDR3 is TGCGCCAGCAGTTCCGGGACTAGTGGAACTAATGAAAAATTGTTTTTT. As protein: CASSSGTSGTNEKLFF.

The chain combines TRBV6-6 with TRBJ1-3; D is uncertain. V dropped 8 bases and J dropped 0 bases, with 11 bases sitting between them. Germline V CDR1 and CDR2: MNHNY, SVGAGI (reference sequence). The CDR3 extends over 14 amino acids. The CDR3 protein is CASVGSSSGNTIYF. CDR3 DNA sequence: TGTGCCAGCGTAGGGTCTTCCTCTGGAAACACCATATATTTT.

CDR3 DNA: TGTGCCAGCAGCCAAGATAAGGTCAGGGTCCTACTACAAAATTCACCCCTCCACTTT. Translating it yields CASSQDKVRVLLQNSPLHF. J is TRBJ1-6 and V is TRBV14; weak D call: TRBD1 (5 bases). Germline CDR1 SGHDN, CDR2 FVKESK. The CDR3 spans 19 residues. V shed 0 bases and J shed 7 bases, with 22 bases lying between them.

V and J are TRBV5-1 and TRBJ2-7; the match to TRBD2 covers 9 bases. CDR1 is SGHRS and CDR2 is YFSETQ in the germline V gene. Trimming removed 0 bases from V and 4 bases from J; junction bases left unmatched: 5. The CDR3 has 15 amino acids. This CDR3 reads CASSLVPSGIYEQYF. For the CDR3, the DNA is TGCGCCAGCAGCTTGGTGCCTAGCGGGATTTACGAGCAGTACTTC.

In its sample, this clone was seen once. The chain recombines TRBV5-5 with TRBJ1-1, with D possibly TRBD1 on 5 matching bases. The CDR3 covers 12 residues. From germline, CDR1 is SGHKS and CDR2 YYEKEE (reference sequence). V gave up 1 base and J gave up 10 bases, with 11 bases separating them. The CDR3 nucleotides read TGTGCCAGCAGCTTGATTGACGGGGGAGCTTTCTTT. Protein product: CASSLIDGGAFF. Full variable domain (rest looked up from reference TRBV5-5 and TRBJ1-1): DAGVTQSPTHLIKTRGQQVTLRCSPISGHKSVSWYQQVLGQGPQFIFQYYEKEERGRGNFPDRFSARQFPNYSSELNVNALLLGDSALYLCASSLIDGGAFFGQGTRLTVV.

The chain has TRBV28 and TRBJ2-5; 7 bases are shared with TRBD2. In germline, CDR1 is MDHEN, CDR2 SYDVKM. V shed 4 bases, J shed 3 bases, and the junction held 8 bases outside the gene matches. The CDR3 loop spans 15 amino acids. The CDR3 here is CASSSSSGTKETQYF. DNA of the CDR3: TGTGCCAGCAGTTCATCCTCCGGGACTAAAGAGACCCAGTACTTC.

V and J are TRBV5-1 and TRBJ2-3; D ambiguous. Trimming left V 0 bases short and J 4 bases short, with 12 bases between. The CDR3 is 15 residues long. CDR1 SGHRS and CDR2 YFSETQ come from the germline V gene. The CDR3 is CASSLDAVRADTQYF. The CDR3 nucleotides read TGCGCCAGCAGCTTGGACGCAGTACGGGCAGATACGCAGTATTTT.

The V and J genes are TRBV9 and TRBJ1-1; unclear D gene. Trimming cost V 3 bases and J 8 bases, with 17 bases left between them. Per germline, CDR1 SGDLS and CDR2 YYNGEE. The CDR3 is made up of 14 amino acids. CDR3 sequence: CASSGEARVSEAFF. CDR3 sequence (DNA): TGTGCCAGCAGCGGAGAGGCCCGGGTTTCGGAAGCTTTCTTT.

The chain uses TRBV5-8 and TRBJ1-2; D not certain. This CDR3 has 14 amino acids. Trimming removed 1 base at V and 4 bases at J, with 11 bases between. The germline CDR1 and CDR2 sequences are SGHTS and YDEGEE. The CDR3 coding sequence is TGTGCCAGCAGCTTGTGGAGGGTCCTCTATGGCTACACCTTC. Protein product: CASSLWRVLYGYTF.

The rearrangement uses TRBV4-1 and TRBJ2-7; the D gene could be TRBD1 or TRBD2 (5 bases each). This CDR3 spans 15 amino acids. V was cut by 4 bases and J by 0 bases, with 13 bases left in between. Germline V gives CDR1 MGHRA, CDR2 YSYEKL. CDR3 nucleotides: TGCGCCAGCAGCCCCCTGCCGGGACGCTCCTACGAGCAGTACTTC. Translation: CASSPLPGRSYEQYF.

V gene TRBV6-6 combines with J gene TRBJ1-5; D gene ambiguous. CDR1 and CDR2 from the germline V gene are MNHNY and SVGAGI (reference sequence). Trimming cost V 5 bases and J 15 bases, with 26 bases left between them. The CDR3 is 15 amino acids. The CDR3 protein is CASSLRWGVEGGVHF. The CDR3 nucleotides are TGTGCCAGCAGTCTTCGGTGGGGTGTAGAGGGAGGAGTGCATTTT.

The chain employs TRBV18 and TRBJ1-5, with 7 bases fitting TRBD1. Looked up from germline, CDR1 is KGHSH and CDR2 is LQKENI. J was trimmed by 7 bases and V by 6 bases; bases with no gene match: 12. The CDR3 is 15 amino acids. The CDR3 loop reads CASSPSEGAMQPQHF. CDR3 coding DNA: TGTGCCAGCTCCCCCAGTGAGGGGGCGATGCAGCCCCAGCATTTT.

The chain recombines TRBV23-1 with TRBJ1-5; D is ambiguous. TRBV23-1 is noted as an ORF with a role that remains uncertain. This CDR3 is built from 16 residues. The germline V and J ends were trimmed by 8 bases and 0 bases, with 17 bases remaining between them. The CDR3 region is CASPNTCGYSNQPQHF. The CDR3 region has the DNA TGCGCCAGCCCCAATACCTGTGGGTATAGCAATCAGCCCCAGCATTTT.

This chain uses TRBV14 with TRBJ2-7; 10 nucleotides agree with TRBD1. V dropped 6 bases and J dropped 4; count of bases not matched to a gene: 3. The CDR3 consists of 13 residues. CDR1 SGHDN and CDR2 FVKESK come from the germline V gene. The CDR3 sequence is CASRGQGLYEQYF. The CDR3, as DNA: TGTGCCAGCAGGGGACAGGGGCTGTACGAGCAGTACTTC.

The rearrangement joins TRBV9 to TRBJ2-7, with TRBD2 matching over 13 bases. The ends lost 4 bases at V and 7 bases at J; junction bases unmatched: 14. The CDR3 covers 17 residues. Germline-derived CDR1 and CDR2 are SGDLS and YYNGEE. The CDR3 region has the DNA TGTGCCAGCAGCTATGGACTAGCGGGAGTAGGGGTAGAGGAGCAGTACTTC. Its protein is CASSYGLAGVGVEEQYF.

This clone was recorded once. CDR3 coding DNA: TGTGCCACCAGCAGAGATAGGGAGGGGGTTACACGGCCCCAGCATTTT. Its translation: CATSRDREGVTRPQHF. The genes are TRBV15 and TRBJ1-5; perhaps TRBD1 as D (6 bases). V lost 0 bases, J lost 9 bases, and 18 bases lay in between. In germline, CDR1 is LNHNV, CDR2 YYDKDF (reference sequence). The CDR3 spans 16 residues.

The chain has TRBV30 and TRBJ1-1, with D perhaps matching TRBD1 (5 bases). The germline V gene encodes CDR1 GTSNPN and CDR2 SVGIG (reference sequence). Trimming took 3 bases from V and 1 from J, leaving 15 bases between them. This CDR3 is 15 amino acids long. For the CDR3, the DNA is TGTGCCTGGAGGTGGGACGGCGTGAGGAACACTGAAGCTTTCTTT. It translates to CAWRWDGVRNTEAFF.

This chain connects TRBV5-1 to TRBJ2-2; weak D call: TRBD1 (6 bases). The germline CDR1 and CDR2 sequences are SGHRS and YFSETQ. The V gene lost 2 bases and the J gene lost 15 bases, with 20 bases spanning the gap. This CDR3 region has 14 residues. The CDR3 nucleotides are TGCGCCAGCAGCTTAACAGGGCCCTCCGCCGAGTTGTTTTTT. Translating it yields CASSLTGPSAELFF.

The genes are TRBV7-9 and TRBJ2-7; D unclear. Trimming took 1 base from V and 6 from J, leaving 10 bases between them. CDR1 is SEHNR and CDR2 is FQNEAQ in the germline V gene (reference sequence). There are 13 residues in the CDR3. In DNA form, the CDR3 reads TGTGCCAGCAGCTTAGAGGCTTGGGGCGAGCAGTACTTC. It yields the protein CASSLEAWGEQYF.

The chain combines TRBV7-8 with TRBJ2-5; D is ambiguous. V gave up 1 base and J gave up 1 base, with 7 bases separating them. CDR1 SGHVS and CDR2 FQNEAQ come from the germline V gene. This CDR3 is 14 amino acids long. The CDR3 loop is CASSLVRSQETQYF. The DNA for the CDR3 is TGTGCCAGCAGCTTAGTTCGATCCCAAGAGACCCAGTACTTC.

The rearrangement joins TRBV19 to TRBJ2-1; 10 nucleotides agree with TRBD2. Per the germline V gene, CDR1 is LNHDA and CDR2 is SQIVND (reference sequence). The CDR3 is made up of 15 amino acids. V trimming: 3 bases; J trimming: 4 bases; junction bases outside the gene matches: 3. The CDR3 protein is CASSIRAGGYNEQFF. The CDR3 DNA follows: TGTGCCAGTAGTATTCGAGCGGGGGGGTACAATGAGCAGTTCTTC.

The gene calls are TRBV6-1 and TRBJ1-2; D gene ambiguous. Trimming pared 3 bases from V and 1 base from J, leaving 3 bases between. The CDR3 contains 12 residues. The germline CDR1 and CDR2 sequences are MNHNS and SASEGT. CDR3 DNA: TGTGCCAGCAGTGAGGTTAACTATGGCTACACCTTC. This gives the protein CASSEVNYGYTF.